What follows are 3 T cell receptor beta chains derived from one specimen sequenced in a study of early T cells in non-severe SARS-CoV-2 infection. TCRdb analysed the 5' RACE reads with MiXCR anew, one entry per CDR3 protein. This sample carries some 66,000 distinct CDR3 sequences, 13% of them seen once, and the ten largest clones take around 4.8%. Sequencing was done on a sample of whole blood. These receptors were collected from an adult who was a healthcare worker with PCR-confirmed SARS-CoV-2 infection or an uninfected control (not recorded which).

The chain carries TRBV15 and TRBJ2-1; 8 bases match TRBD2. Germline CDR1 reads LNHNV; CDR2 reads YYDKDF (reference sequence). The CDR3 loop spans 15 amino acids. With V trimmed by 1 base and J by 5 bases, 4 bases remained unmatched. CDR3 sequence: CATSRGGGLHNEQFF. The DNA of the CDR3 is TGTGCCACCAGCAGAGGCGGGGGGCTTCACAATGAGCAGTTCTTC.

This chain uses TRBV12-3 or TRBV12-4 with TRBJ2-7; 7 nucleotides agree with TRBD1. Trimming cost V 3 bases and J 4 bases; bases outside gene matches: 9. The CDR3 extends over 15 amino acids. The CDR3 DNA reads TGTGCCAGCAGTTTCCAACCCACAGGGGCATACGAGCAGTACTTC. Its translation: CASSFQPTGAYEQYF.

In this sample, this clonotype turned up a few times. This chain uses TRBV11-1 with TRBJ2-3, with 9 bases fitting TRBD2. V dropped 5 bases and J dropped 1; count of bases not matched to a gene: 7. This CDR3 region has 16 residues. Per germline, CDR1 SGHAT and CDR2 FQDESV (reference sequence). Here the CDR3 reads CASSPGVAGGTDTQYF. The DNA of the CDR3 is TGTGCCAGCAGCCCCGGTGTAGCGGGGGGCACAGATACGCAGTATTTT.